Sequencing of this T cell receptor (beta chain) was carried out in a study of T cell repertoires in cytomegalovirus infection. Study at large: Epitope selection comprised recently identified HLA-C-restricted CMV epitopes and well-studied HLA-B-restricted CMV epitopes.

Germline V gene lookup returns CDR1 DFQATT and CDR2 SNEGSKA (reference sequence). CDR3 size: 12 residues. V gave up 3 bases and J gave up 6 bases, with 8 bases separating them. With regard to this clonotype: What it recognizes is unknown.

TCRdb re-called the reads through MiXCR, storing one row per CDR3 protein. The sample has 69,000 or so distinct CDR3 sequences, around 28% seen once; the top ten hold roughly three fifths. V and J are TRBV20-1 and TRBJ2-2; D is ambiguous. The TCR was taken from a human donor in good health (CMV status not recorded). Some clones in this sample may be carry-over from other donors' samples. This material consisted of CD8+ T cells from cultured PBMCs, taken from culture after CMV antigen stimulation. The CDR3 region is CSASAGSGELFF. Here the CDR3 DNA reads TGCAGTGCTAGTGCAGGTTCCGGGGAGCTGTTTTTT.